A single sample gave rise to the 17 T cell receptor beta chains below, sequenced in a study of cytomegalovirus exposure and HLA in healthy donors. PCR primers comprised 60 Vbeta and 13 Jbeta primers. The repertoire was sequenced with immunoSEQ multiplex PCR; TCRdb's copy has only in-frame clones and lacks some. The profile covers over 130,000 clones, with roughly 79% appearing a single time and roughly 1.4% taken by the ten largest. Specimen: PBMCs. Receptors were obtained from a young man in good health and CMV-seropositive.

The gene calls are TRBV7-2 and TRBJ1-5; D is uncertain. Germline CDR1 SGHTA, CDR2 FQGNSA. Trimming removed 4 bases at V and 4 bases at J, with 8 bases between. CDR3 size: 13 residues. The CDR3 nucleotides are TGTGCCAGCAGCTCCGAGCCGAATCAGCCCCAGCATTTT. It codes for CASSSEPNQPQHF.

The chain combines TRBV25-1 with TRBJ1-5; D perhaps matches TRBD1 (6 bases). Per germline, CDR1 MGHDK and CDR2 SYGVNS. This CDR3 has 13 amino acids. The germline V and J ends were trimmed by 5 bases and 4 bases, with 9 bases remaining between them. The CDR3 coding sequence is TGTGCCAGCAGTAGTACAGGGAATCAGCCCCAGCATTTT. This translates into CASSSTGNQPQHF.

The chain employs TRBV7-3 and TRBJ1-2, with 8 nucleotides matching TRBD1. V shed 3 bases and J 4 bases; nucleotides not matched to a gene: 1. The CDR3 sequence is 13 residues long. CDR1 is SGHTA, CDR2 FQGTGA, per germline. The CDR3 coding sequence is TGTGCCAGCAGCTTCGGGACAGGCTATGGCTACACCTTC. This codes for CASSFGTGYGYTF.

This chain uses TRBV7-7 with TRBJ2-1; TRBD2 matches 11 bases. The junction had 12 bases not matched to a gene; V was cut back by 4 bases and J by 4 bases. The CDR3 loop spans 18 amino acids. Looked up from germline, CDR1 is SSHAT and CDR2 is FNYEAQ (reference sequence). The CDR3 loop reads CASSYPTATSGKYNEQFF. The CDR3 nucleotides read TGTGCCAGCAGCTACCCCACTGCGACTAGCGGGAAGTACAATGAGCAGTTCTTC.

The chain links TRBV9 to TRBJ2-1; 9 nucleotides agree with TRBD2. The CDR3 consists of 16 residues. Trimming at V came to 0 bases and at J to 4 bases, leaving 5 bases not matched to a gene. CDR1 SGDLS and CDR2 YYNGEE come from the germline V gene. The CDR3 coding sequence is TGTGCCAGCAGCGTAGCTTCGCGGGGGGGATACAATGAGCAGTTCTTC. This sequence encodes CASSVASRGGYNEQFF.

The gene calls are TRBV9 and TRBJ2-5; TRBD2 aligns across 8 bases. This CDR3 has 17 amino acids. Germline V gene data show CDR1 as SGDLS and CDR2 as YYNGEE. With V trimmed by 3 bases and J by 4 bases, 14 bases remained unmatched. The CDR3 region is CASSERGGSGNLETQYF. The CDR3 region has the DNA TGTGCCAGCAGCGAGAGGGGGGGTAGCGGGAACCTAGAGACCCAGTACTTC.

J is TRBJ2-5 and V is TRBV2, with TRBD2 as a possible D gene (5 bases). V gave up 6 bases and J gave up 6 bases, with 11 bases separating them. The germline gives CDR1 SNHLY, CDR2 FYNNEI. This CDR3 comprises 12 residues. This CDR3 is CASRARGKTQYF. As DNA, the CDR3 is TGTGCCAGCAGGGCCCGGGGAAAGACCCAGTACTTC.

The chain employs TRBV6-5 and TRBJ2-7; TRBD2 is a possible D gene (6 bases). V lost 2 bases and J 7 bases, leaving 18 bases between the germline ends. The CDR3 is 15 residues long. Looked up from germline, CDR1 is MNHEY and CDR2 is SVGAGI. This CDR3 is CASSYGGRTTGEQYF. The DNA for the CDR3 is TGTGCCAGCAGTTACGGTGGCAGGACTACGGGGGAGCAGTACTTC.

V is TRBV9 and J is TRBJ2-1, with 10 bases that match TRBD2. This CDR3 is built from 16 residues. Germline loops: CDR1 SGDLS, CDR2 YYNGEE. V shed 2 bases and J 8 bases; nucleotides not matched to a gene: 10. DNA of the CDR3: TGTGCCAGCAGCGTGGGGAGCGGGGGGGCCGGATATGAGCAGTTCTTC. Amino acid sequence: CASSVGSGGAGYEQFF.

The chain combines TRBV28 with TRBJ2-3; D gene ambiguous. This CDR3 spans 14 amino acids. Germline V gene data show CDR1 as MDHEN and CDR2 as SYDVKM. V shed 5 bases and J shed 0 bases, with 9 bases lying between them. CDR3 DNA sequence: TGTGCCAGCAGTCGCTTCACTAGCACAGATACGCAGTATTTT. Encoded protein: CASSRFTSTDTQYF.

The chain has TRBV7-7 and TRBJ2-3, with TRBD2 matching 12 bases. Germline V gene data show CDR1 as SSHAT and CDR2 as FNYEAQ (reference sequence). The V gene end was trimmed by 5 bases and the J gene end by 3 bases; junction bases not matched to a gene: 6. The CDR3 is 16 amino acids. CDR3 sequence: CASSAGTSGYTDTQYF. The DNA of the CDR3 is TGTGCCAGCAGCGCCGGGACTAGCGGGTATACAGATACGCAGTATTTT.

The chain links TRBV11-2 to TRBJ2-5; D is uncertain. Germline CDR1 and CDR2: SGHAT and FQNNGV. V was cut by 5 bases and J by 3 bases, with 4 bases left in between. This CDR3 spans 11 amino acids. The CDR3 sequence is CASSPKETQYF. The CDR3 coding sequence is TGTGCCAGCAGCCCTAAAGAGACCCAGTACTTC.

V usage is TRBV5-1 and J usage is TRBJ2-1, with D hard to call. V gave up 0 bases and J gave up 10 bases, with 8 bases separating them. CDR1 is SGHRS, CDR2 YFSETQ, per germline. This CDR3 spans 12 amino acids. The CDR3 here is CASSLALNEQFF. As DNA, the CDR3 is TGCGCCAGCAGCTTGGCCCTAAACGAGCAGTTCTTC.

The rearrangement joins TRBV30 to TRBJ2-7; D might be TRBD1 (6 bases). The CDR3 extends over 13 amino acids. The germline CDR1 and CDR2 sequences are GTSNPN and SVGIG (reference sequence). V was clipped by 4 bases and J by 0 bases, with 10 bases between them. In DNA form, the CDR3 reads TGTGCCTGGACTACAGGGAGCTCCTACGAGCAGTACTTC. Amino acid sequence: CAWTTGSSYEQYF.

The genes are TRBV7-3 and TRBJ2-1; the D gene is possibly TRBD1 (5 bases). The length of the CDR3 is 16 residues. Trimming stripped 5 bases from V and 0 bases from J, with 14 bases between. Germline loops: CDR1 SGHTA, CDR2 FQGTGA. CDR3 loop: CASSQMGLSSYNEQFF. Written as DNA, the CDR3 is TGTGCCAGCAGCCAAATGGGGCTCAGCTCCTACAATGAGCAGTTCTTC. The full variable domain, in which reference TRBV7-3 and TRBJ2-1 provide the parts outside the CDR3, is GAGVSQTPSNKVTEKGKYVELRCDPISGHTALYWYRQSLGQGPEFLIYFQGTGAADDSGLPNDRFFAVRPEGSVSTLKIQRTERGDSAVYLCASSQMGLSSYNEQFFGPGTRLTVL.

This clone was counted a single time. The CDR3 bases are TGTGCCAGCAGCTTAGAGGAGGCGGGGACTACCTACGAGCAGTACTTC. This sequence encodes CASSLEEAGTTYEQYF. V and J are TRBV7-6 and TRBJ2-7; 7 bases match TRBD2. Germline CDR1 SGHVS, CDR2 FNYEAQ. With 1 base clipped from V and 2 bases from J, the junction kept 8 bases outside the gene matches. This CDR3 comprises 16 residues. Using reference TRBV7-6 and TRBJ2-7 for the parts outside the CDR3, the full variable domain is GAGVSQSPRYKVTKRGQDVALRCDPISGHVSLYWYRQALGQGPEFLTYFNYEAQQDKSGLPNDRFSAERPEGSISTLTIQRTEQRDSAMYRCASSLEEAGTTYEQYFGPGTRLTVT.

The chain couples TRBV7-2 to TRBJ1-5, with D tentatively TRBD1 (6 bases). This CDR3 contains 14 residues. Deletions cut 4 bases from V and 7 bases from J, with 14 bases between. Per the germline V gene, CDR1 is SGHTA and CDR2 is FQGNSA. The CDR3 bases are TGTGCCAGCAGCTCGGACAGATTCATACAGCCCCAGCATTTT. Protein: CASSSDRFIQPQHF.